This TCR beta chain was captured by sequencing in a study of blood T cell repertoires in COVID-19 (dated by TCRdb to about 2020). Concerning the study at large: The collaborator samples originated in the United States, Italy and Spain and spanned the acute and convalescent phases of COVID-19. The sample metadata nearly always contained a de-identified subject ID, COVID-19 status, age in years and sex. The prospective study material was composed of cDNA or gDNA derived from T cells, B-cell-depleted T cells, or PBMCs. The dataset comprised deeply sampled blood TCRbeta repertoires from subjects exposed to, actively infected with, or recovered from COVID-19. The repertoires were released in a freely available public database intended as a resource for research on the immune response to SARS-CoV-2. Where available, HLA class I and class II types were obtained from metadata supplied by the sample provider rather than from assay-based typing. The samples were drawn from the first 160 participants of the ongoing ImmuneRACE study and from 1,254 subjects provided by 6 global collaborators.

The germline V gene supplies CDR1 MDHEN and CDR2 SYDVKM. V drops 8 bases and J drops 4 bases, leaving 18 bases in between. The CDR3 spans 15 residues, from the cysteine through the phenylalanine. Solely the CDR3 DNA is kept, with 45 bases framed from the first base. Summary of the overall study and its limitations: Clinical and demographic metadata were provided uncurated, with the amount varying by source and participant.

Each collaborating institution followed its own protocols to collect whole blood in K2EDTA tubes. Collaborator samples were shipped for TCRbeta analysis as frozen whole blood, isolated PBMCs, or DNA extracted from either sample type. TCRbeta CDR3 regions were amplified from genomic DNA by means of the immunoSEQ Assay, a bias-controlled multiplex PCR. From the authors' description of their analysis: Within the assay, amplification of reference gene primers was used to estimate how many nucleated cells each sample contained. Sequence reads were collapsed and filtered to measure the absolute abundance of every unique TCRbeta CDR3 rearrangement. For each sample, productive Simpson clonality was calculated as the square root of Simpson's diversity index over productive rearrangements. TCRdb took over this immuneACCESS table, retaining in-frame rearrangements with V and J assigned. Such tables are incomplete; in checked studies, under half of the missing clones stem from an unresolved V gene, and the remainder is unexplained. For V, J and clone size, that table is used; D and trimming come from the DNA. Present in this sample are tens of thousands of clones, 72% of which were seen just once. The ten most abundant clones make up under 25% of the sample.

Concerning this clone: What antigen it recognizes has not been identified. Base qualities are not recorded, but no much larger clone differs from it by a single base.

The TCR originated in a boy aged 2 to 10 with active or convalescent COVID-19. Sequencing was performed on peripheral blood. Recombination linked TRBV28 to TRBJ2-1, with TRBD1 tentatively as D gene (6 bases match). The CDR3 region: CASLPGQGFYNEQFF. The bases read TGTGCCAGCCTCCCGGGGCAGGGGTTTTACAATGAGCAGTTCTTC.